This TCR beta chain was retrieved from a study of blood T cell repertoires in COVID-19. Turning to the study itself: Some COVID-19 samples were acute and others convalescent; all came from the United States, Italy and Spain.

Germline CDR1 SGHRS, CDR2 YFSETQ. J was trimmed by 4 bases and V by 0 bases; bases with no gene match: 2. The CDR3 consists of 15 residues. Authors' processing steps: Cell counts per sample came from amplifying reference gene primers. The protocol was immunoSEQ multiplex PCR, while the TCRdb copy is restricted to in-frame clones and leaves out a portion. V, J and clone size are taken as reported in that table, and D and trimming were inferred from the DNA itself. The sample records roughly 250,000 clones, roughly 90% being singletons. Participants, about 18 to 89 years old, spanned approximately 25 US areas. Cohort placement rested on clinical history that participants reported themselves.

The chain couples TRBV5-1 to TRBJ2-7; 12 nucleotides line up with TRBD2. Sequences were obtained from PBMCs or T cells enriched from blood (not recorded which). This TCR derives from a woman in her 40s with acute COVID-19. Here the CDR3 reads CASSLALAGGYEQYF. CDR3 DNA sequence: TGCGCCAGCAGCTTGGCACTAGCGGGAGGTTACGAGCAGTACTTC.